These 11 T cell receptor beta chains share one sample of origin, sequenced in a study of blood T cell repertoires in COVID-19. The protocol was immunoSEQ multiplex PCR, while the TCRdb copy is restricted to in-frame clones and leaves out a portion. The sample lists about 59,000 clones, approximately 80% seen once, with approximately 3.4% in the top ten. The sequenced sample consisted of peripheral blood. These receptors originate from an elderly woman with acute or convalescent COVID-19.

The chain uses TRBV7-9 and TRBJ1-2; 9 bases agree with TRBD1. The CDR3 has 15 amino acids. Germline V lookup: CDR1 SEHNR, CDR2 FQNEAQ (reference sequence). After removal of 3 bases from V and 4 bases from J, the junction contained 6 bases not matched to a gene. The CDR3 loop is CASSFTGGAGYGYTF. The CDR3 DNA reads TGTGCCAGCAGCTTTACAGGGGGCGCGGGCTATGGCTACACCTTC.

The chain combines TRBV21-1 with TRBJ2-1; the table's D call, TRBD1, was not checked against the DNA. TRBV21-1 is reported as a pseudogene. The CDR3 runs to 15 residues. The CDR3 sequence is CASSKVQGTQGEQFF. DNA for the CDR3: TGTGCCAGCAGCAAAGTTCAGGGTACGCAAGGTGAGCAGTTCTTC.

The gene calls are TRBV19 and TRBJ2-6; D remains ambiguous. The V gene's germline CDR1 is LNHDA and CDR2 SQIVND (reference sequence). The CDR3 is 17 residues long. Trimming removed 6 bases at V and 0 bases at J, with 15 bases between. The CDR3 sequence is CASRNSGFHSGANVLTF. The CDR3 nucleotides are TGTGCCAGTAGAAACAGTGGATTTCACTCTGGGGCCAACGTCCTGACTTTC. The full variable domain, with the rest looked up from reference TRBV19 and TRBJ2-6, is DGGITQSPKYLFRKEGQNVTLSCEQNLNHDAMYWYRQDPGQGLRLIYYSQIVNDFQKGDIAEGYSVSREKKESFPLTVTSAQKNPTAFYLCASRNSGFHSGANVLTFGAGSRLTVL.

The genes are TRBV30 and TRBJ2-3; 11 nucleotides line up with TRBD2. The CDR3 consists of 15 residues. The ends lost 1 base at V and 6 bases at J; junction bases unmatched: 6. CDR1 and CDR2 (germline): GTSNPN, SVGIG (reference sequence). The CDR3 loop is CAWSGLAGLVDTQYF. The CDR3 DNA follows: TGTGCCTGGAGTGGACTAGCGGGATTGGTGGATACGCAGTATTTT.

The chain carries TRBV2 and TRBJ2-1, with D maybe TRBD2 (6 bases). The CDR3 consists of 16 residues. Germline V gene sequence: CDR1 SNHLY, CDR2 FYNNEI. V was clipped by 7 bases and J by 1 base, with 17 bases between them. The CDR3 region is CASIMDYPFSYNEQFF. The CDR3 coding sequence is TGTGCCAGCATTATGGACTACCCCTTTTCCTACAATGAGCAGTTCTTC. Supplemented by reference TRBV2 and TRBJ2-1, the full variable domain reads EPEVTQTPSHQVTQMGQEVILRCVPISNHLYFYWYRQILGQKVEFLVSFYNNEISEKSEIFDDQFSVERPDGSNFTLKIRSTKLEDSAMYFCASIMDYPFSYNEQFFGPGTRLTVL.

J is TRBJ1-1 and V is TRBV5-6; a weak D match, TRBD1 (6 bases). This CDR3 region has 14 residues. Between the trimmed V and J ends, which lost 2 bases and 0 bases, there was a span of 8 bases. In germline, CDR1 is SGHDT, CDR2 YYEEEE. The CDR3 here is CASSLGGMNTEAFF. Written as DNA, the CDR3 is TGTGCCAGCAGCTTAGGGGGAATGAACACTGAAGCTTTCTTT. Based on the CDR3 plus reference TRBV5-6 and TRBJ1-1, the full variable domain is DAGVTQSPTHLIKTRGQQVTLRCSPKSGHDTVSWYQQALGQGPQFIFQYYEEEERQRGNFPDRFSGHQFPNYSSELNVNALLLGDSALYLCASSLGGMNTEAFFGQGTRLTVV.

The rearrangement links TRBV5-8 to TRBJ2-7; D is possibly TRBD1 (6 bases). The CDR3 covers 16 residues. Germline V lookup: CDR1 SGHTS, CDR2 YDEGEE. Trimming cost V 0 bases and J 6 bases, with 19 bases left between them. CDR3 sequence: CASSLDGQYSASEQYF. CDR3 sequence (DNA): TGTGCCAGCAGCTTGGACGGACAGTACTCAGCCTCCGAGCAGTACTTC.

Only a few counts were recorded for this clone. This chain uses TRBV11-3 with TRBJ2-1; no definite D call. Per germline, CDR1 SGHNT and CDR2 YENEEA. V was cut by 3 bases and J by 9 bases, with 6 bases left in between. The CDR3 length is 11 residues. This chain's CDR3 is CASSFSGEQFF. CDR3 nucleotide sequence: TGTGCCAGCAGCTTCAGTGGTGAGCAGTTCTTC.

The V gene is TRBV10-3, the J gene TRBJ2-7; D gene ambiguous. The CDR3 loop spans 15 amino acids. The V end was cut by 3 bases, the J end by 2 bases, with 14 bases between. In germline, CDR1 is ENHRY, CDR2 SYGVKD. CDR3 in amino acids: CAISETVSGPYEQYF. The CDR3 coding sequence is TGTGCCATCAGTGAAACCGTTAGTGGGCCCTACGAGCAGTACTTC.

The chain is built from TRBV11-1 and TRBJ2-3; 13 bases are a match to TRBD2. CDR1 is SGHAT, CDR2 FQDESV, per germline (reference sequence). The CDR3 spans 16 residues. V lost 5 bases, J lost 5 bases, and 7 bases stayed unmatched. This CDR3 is CASSTRLAGGRDTQYF. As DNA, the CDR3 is TGTGCCAGCAGCACCCGACTAGCGGGAGGACGAGATACGCAGTATTTT.

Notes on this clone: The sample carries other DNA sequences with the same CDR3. The CDR3: CASSVTGTENSPLHF. Here the CDR3 DNA reads TGTGCCAGCAGCGTAACCGGGACAGAGAATTCACCCCTCCACTTT. The genes are TRBV9 and TRBJ1-6; 7 bases agree with TRBD1. This CDR3 region has 15 residues. The germline V gene encodes CDR1 SGDLS and CDR2 YYNGEE. Unmatched junction bases numbered 5, after V lost 1 base and J lost 7 bases.